Following are 28 T cell receptor beta chains from one sample sequenced in a study of OX40 agonist ivuxolimab in advanced cancers. Repertoires were generated with immunoSEQ multiplex PCR, while TCRdb's copy carries only in-frame clones and drops some. The top ten clones hold about 8% of a sample with 63,000 or so clones, less than 90% of them seen once. Material: CD4+ or CD8+ T cells sorted from blood, obtained in a trial of the OX40 agonist ivuxolimab. These receptors all come from an adult with an advanced solid tumor such as melanoma, head and neck, liver or kidney cancer.

This clone appeared a few times. The chain employs TRBV14 and TRBJ2-3; TRBD2 matches at 11 bases. The length of the CDR3 is 18 residues. Germline CDR1 SGHDN, CDR2 FVKESK. The trim removed 4 bases at V and 0 bases at J, leaving 9 bases unmatched. The CDR3 loop reads CASSRIRGTSGSTDTQYF. CDR3 DNA: TGTGCCAGCAGCCGCATTAGGGGGACTAGCGGAAGCACAGATACGCAGTATTTT.

The rearrangement uses TRBV18 and TRBJ2-3; no reliable D call. Trimming shortened V by 3 bases and J by 1 base, and 5 bases separated the two germline ends. Germline V lookup: CDR1 KGHSH, CDR2 LQKENI. CDR3 length: 13 amino acids. CDR3 sequence reads: CASSPARTDTQYF. The CDR3, as DNA: TGTGCCAGCTCACCTGCGCGCACAGATACGCAGTATTTT.

V is TRBV28 and J is TRBJ2-3; D not resolved. Germline V CDR1 and CDR2: MDHEN, SYDVKM. The V gene lost 6 bases and the J gene lost 2 bases, with 6 bases spanning the gap. The CDR3 is 12 residues long. The CDR3 spells CASRDSTDTQYF. DNA for the CDR3: TGTGCCAGCAGAGACTCCACAGATACGCAGTATTTT.

In this sample, this clone is medium-sized. V is TRBV7-9 and J is TRBJ2-3, with 7 bases identical to TRBD2. CDR1 and CDR2 from the germline V gene are SEHNR and FQNEAQ (reference sequence). The CDR3 length is 17 residues. The V gene end was trimmed by 0 bases and the J gene end by 1 base; junction bases not matched to a gene: 7. As DNA, the CDR3 is TGTGCCAGCAGCTTAGCGGGGTTCCGGGGGGGCACAGATACGCAGTATTTT. Translating it yields CASSLAGFRGGTDTQYF.

V usage is TRBV27 and J usage is TRBJ2-7; D may be TRBD1 (7 bases). The CDR3 has 14 residues. V lost 3 bases and J lost 5, with 14 bases in between. CDR1 is MNHEY and CDR2 is SMNVEV in the germline V gene (reference sequence). CDR3 sequence: CASSFGQGGDEQYF. CDR3 nucleotides: TGTGCCAGCAGTTTCGGTCAGGGGGGTGACGAGCAGTACTTC.

This sequence joins TRBV5-4 and TRBJ2-7; 12 bases match TRBD2. Germline loops: CDR1 SGHNT, CDR2 YYREEE (reference sequence). This CDR3 spans 15 amino acids. V lost 4 bases to trimming and J lost 6 bases; unmatched junction nucleotides: 8. The CDR3 loop is CASSAGLAGLGEQYF. CDR3 bases: TGTGCCAGCAGCGCCGGACTAGCGGGATTAGGCGAGCAGTACTTC.

The V and J genes are TRBV5-1 and TRBJ2-2; D is perhaps TRBD1 (5 bases). There are 14 residues in the CDR3. Germline assignment: CDR1 SGHRS and CDR2 YFSETQ. V lost 5 bases and J 5 bases, leaving 13 bases between the germline ends. The CDR3 loop is CASSFVSGTGELFF. The CDR3 nucleotides read TGCGCCAGCAGTTTTGTCTCAGGGACCGGGGAGCTGTTTTTT. Full variable domain (rest looked up from reference TRBV5-1 and TRBJ2-2): KAGVTQTPRYLIKTRGQQVTLSCSPISGHRSVSWYQQTPGQGLQFLFEYFSETQRNKGNFPGRFSGRQFSNSRSEMNVSTLELGDSALYLCASSFVSGTGELFFGEGSRLTVL.

DNA for the CDR3: TGTGCCAGTAAACCGACGGTGAGCTCCTACGAGCAGTACTTC. This gives the protein CASKPTVSSYEQYF. V usage is TRBV19 and J usage is TRBJ2-7; no reliable D call. In germline, CDR1 is LNHDA, CDR2 SQIVND (reference sequence). Trimming removed 7 bases at V and 0 bases at J, with 13 bases between. This CDR3 spans 14 amino acids.

This rearrangement joins TRBV7-9 to TRBJ2-3; 7 nucleotides line up with TRBD2. CDR1 is SEHNR and CDR2 is FQNEAQ in the germline V gene (reference sequence). The CDR3 is 16 residues long. V was clipped by 4 bases and J by 2 bases; unmatched bases: 9. DNA of the CDR3: TGTGCCAGCAGCTGGGGCCTAGCGGAGAACACAGATACGCAGTATTTT. This sequence encodes CASSWGLAENTDTQYF.

This clone was found once. The rearrangement uses TRBV18 and TRBJ2-3; D call uncertain. V gave up 6 bases and J gave up 5 bases, with 15 bases separating them. The CDR3 is 14 residues long. Germline CDR1 reads KGHSH; CDR2 reads LQKENI. The CDR3 here is CASSKLPGKDTQYF. The CDR3 DNA follows: TGTGCCAGCTCTAAATTGCCGGGTAAAGATACGCAGTATTTT.

The chain links TRBV7-2 to TRBJ2-2, with D possibly TRBD2 on 6 matching bases. Germline V lookup: CDR1 SGHTA, CDR2 FQGNSA. This CDR3 is built from 15 residues. The V end lost 4 bases, the J end lost 2 bases, and 11 bases lay between the germline ends. CDR3 DNA sequence: TGTGCCAGCAGCTGGAGTAGCGGAAACACCGGGGAGCTGTTTTTT. It yields the protein CASSWSSGNTGELFF.

This rearrangement joins TRBV5-6 to TRBJ2-1, with a possible D match to TRBD1 (5 bases). Germline-derived CDR1 and CDR2 are SGHDT and YYEEEE. The length of the CDR3 is 12 residues. Trimming shortened V by 3 bases and J by 7 bases, and 8 bases separated the two germline ends. The CDR3 nucleotides are TGTGCCAGCAGCTCGCAGGGTAATGAGCAGTTCTTC. The encoded protein is CASSSQGNEQFF.

The gene calls are TRBV7-2 and TRBJ2-3; D is uncertain. The CDR3 loop spans 14 amino acids. V was trimmed by 2 bases and J by 0 bases, leaving 6 bases between them. Germline values: CDR1 SGHTA, CDR2 FQGNSA. Here the CDR3 DNA reads TGTGCCAGCAGCTTAACTGCTAGCACAGATACGCAGTATTTT. Amino acid sequence: CASSLTASTDTQYF.

This clone was observed a few times. The chain uses TRBV9 and TRBJ1-5; D remains ambiguous. The V end was cut by 2 bases, the J end by 1 base, with 7 bases between. This CDR3 region has 14 residues. Germline V gene data show CDR1 as SGDLS and CDR2 as YYNGEE. CDR3 protein: CASSVGQSNQPQHF. As DNA, the CDR3 is TGTGCCAGCAGCGTCGGGCAGAGCAATCAGCCCCAGCATTTT.

This chain uses TRBV5-1 with TRBJ1-5; no definite D call. V dropped 5 bases and J dropped 7 bases, with 16 bases sitting between them. The CDR3 length is 14 residues. The germline V gene encodes CDR1 SGHRS and CDR2 YFSETQ. For the CDR3, the DNA is TGCGCCAGCAGTGTCAGCCGGGGTGGGCAGCCCCAGCATTTT. This sequence encodes CASSVSRGGQPQHF. Combining the CDR3 with reference TRBV5-1 and TRBJ1-5 gives the whole variable domain KAGVTQTPRYLIKTRGQQVTLSCSPISGHRSVSWYQQTPGQGLQFLFEYFSETQRNKGNFPGRFSGRQFSNSRSEMNVSTLELGDSALYLCASSVSRGGQPQHFGDGTRLSIL.

The chain's CDR3 is CASSPLPGESRETQYF. DNA of the CDR3: TGTGCCAGCAGCCCACTTCCAGGAGAGTCAAGAGAGACCCAGTACTTC. J is TRBJ2-5 and V is TRBV7-9; D gene uncertain. Germline V gives CDR1 SEHNR, CDR2 FQNEAQ (reference sequence). V was shortened by 5 bases and J by 4 bases, with 20 bases between the two germline ends. The CDR3 is 16 residues long.

This chain connects TRBV2 to TRBJ1-5; TRBD1 aligns across 9 bases. CDR1 and CDR2 (germline): SNHLY, FYNNEI. Trimming removed 5 bases from V and 0 bases from J; junction bases left unmatched: 2. The CDR3 totals 15 residues. CDR3 sequence reads: CASSQDRGSNQPQHF. CDR3 in DNA: TGTGCCAGCAGTCAGGACAGGGGTAGCAATCAGCCCCAGCATTTT.

The chain is built from TRBV7-9 and TRBJ2-2; no clear D. The length of the CDR3 is 15 residues. Trimming took off 1 base at V and 1 base at J, with 7 bases between the two ends. Per the germline V gene, CDR1 is SEHNR and CDR2 is FQNEAQ (reference sequence). CDR3 residues: CASSLVSGNTGELFF. The CDR3 DNA reads as TGTGCCAGCAGCTTAGTTTCAGGGAACACCGGGGAGCTGTTTTTT.

The V and J genes are TRBV2 and TRBJ2-1; D gene unclear. The CDR3 covers 13 residues. Germline-derived CDR1 and CDR2 are SNHLY and FYNNEI. Deletions cut 11 bases from V and 2 bases from J, with 13 bases between. The DNA for the CDR3 is TGTGCCCGAACCTTTGGGCCCTACAATGAGCAGTTCTTC. Encoded protein: CARTFGPYNEQFF.

This chain connects TRBV30 to TRBJ1-1; possibly TRBD1 for D (6 bases). With 8 bases removed from V and 0 bases from J, the gap between germline ends came to 16 bases. The CDR3 length is 14 residues. CDR1 and CDR2 (germline): GTSNPN, SVGIG (reference sequence). CDR3 amino acids: CAGGRDTLNTEAFF. The CDR3, as DNA: TGTGCCGGCGGGCGGGACACTTTGAACACTGAAGCTTTCTTT.

V is TRBV6-6 and J is TRBJ2-1; the match to TRBD1 covers 9 bases. V shed 6 bases, J shed 10 bases, and the junction held 13 bases outside the gene matches. This CDR3 is 15 amino acids long. CDR1 and CDR2 (germline): MNHNY, SVGAGI (reference sequence). The CDR3 coding sequence is TGTGCCAGCAGCTTCCGGGACAGGGAAGGACGGGAGCAGTTCTTC. Translation gives CASSFRDREGREQFF.

The CDR3 nucleotides are TGTGCCAGCAGCCAAACCGGGACAGTCTATGGCTACACCTTC. Translated, it gives CASSQTGTVYGYTF. The chain links TRBV11-2 to TRBJ1-2; 7 positions match TRBD1. The germline V gene has CDR1 SGHAT and CDR2 FQNNGV. V dropped 5 bases and J dropped 4; count of bases not matched to a gene: 7. This CDR3 spans 14 amino acids.

V gene TRBV4-1 combines with J gene TRBJ2-7; TRBD2 agrees at 9 bases. The V segment lost 4 bases and the J segment 5 bases; nucleotides outside the gene matches: 6. The CDR3 loop spans 14 amino acids. The germline V gene has CDR1 MGHRA and CDR2 YSYEKL. This CDR3 reads CASSLIAGVNEQYF. As DNA, the CDR3 is TGCGCCAGCAGCCTTATAGCGGGAGTTAACGAGCAGTACTTC.

The chain employs TRBV10-3 and TRBJ2-4; TRBD1 is a possible D gene (6 bases). The germline gives CDR1 ENHRY, CDR2 SYGVKD. Trimming took off 3 bases at V and 1 base at J, with 16 bases between the two ends. This CDR3 contains 17 residues. The CDR3 DNA follows: TGTGCCATCAGTGATCGCATGGGGGCTGGGGCCAAAAACATTCAGTACTTC. Amino acid sequence: CAISDRMGAGAKNIQYF.

The chain couples TRBV13 to TRBJ2-7; D might be TRBD1 or TRBD2, each matching 6 bases. Germline V lookup: CDR1 PRHDT, CDR2 FYEKMQ (reference sequence). CDR3 size: 16 residues. Trimming shortened V by 1 base and J by 1 base, and 14 bases separated the two germline ends. In DNA form, the CDR3 reads TGTGCCAGCAGCTTAGTAGGGGGGATGGGATCCTACGAGCAGTACTTC. It yields the protein CASSLVGGMGSYEQYF.

The chain combines TRBV4-3 with TRBJ1-1; the D gene is possibly TRBD1 (5 bases). Per germline, CDR1 LGHNA and CDR2 YSLEER. Trimming left V 4 bases short and J 2 bases short, with 14 bases between. CDR3 length: 15 amino acids. CDR3 amino acids: CASSRLLGGNTEAFF. CDR3 bases: TGCGCCAGCAGCCGCCTCCTCGGGGGTAACACTGAAGCTTTCTTT.

The J gene is TRBJ2-7, the V gene TRBV18; D call uncertain. From germline, CDR1 is KGHSH and CDR2 LQKENI. CDR3 length equals 12 residues. The V and J ends lost 3 bases and 5 bases respectively, with 8 bases between them. The CDR3 spells CASSPPNNEQYF. CDR3 DNA: TGTGCCAGCTCACCCCCTAATAACGAGCAGTACTTC.

This clone showed up just a few times. The rearrangement uses TRBV19 and TRBJ1-3; D is unclear. The CDR3 runs 15 residues. The V and J ends lost 5 bases and 0 bases respectively, with 11 bases between them. Germline CDR1 reads LNHDA; CDR2 reads SQIVND (reference sequence). The CDR3 DNA follows: TGTGCCAGTAGTTTGTTGATCGCCTCTGGAAACACCATATATTTT. It yields the protein CASSLLIASGNTIYF.